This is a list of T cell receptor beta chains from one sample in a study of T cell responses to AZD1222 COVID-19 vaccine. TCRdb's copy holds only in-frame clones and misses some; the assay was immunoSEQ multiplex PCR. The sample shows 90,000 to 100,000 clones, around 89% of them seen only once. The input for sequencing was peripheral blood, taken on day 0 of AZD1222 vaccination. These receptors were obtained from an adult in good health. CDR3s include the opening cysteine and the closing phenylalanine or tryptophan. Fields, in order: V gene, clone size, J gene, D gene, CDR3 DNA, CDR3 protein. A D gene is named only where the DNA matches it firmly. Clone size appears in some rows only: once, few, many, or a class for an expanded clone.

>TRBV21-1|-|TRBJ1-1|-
TGTGCCAGCAGCATGGACGTCCCTTTGACGGGGAACACTGAAGCTTTCTTT
CASSMDVPLTGNTEAFF
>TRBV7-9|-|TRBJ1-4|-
TGTGCCAGCAGCCCCGGTACGGAGGGTGAAAAACTGTTTTTT
CASSPGTEGEKLFF
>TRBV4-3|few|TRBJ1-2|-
TGCGCCAGCAGCCAAGGAATAGGCAGGGCCTATGGCTACACCTTC
CASSQGIGRAYGYTF
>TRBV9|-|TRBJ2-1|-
TGTGCCAGCAGCCGGAGGGGGCTATACAATGAGCAGTTCTTC
CASSRRGLYNEQFF
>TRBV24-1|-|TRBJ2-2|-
TGTGCCACCAGTGATTTGGTCGGGGAGCTGTTTTTT
CATSDLVGELFF
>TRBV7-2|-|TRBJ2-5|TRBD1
TGTGCCAGCAGCTTAGTAGTGACAGGGGTAGAGACCCAGTACTTC
CASSLVVTGVETQYF
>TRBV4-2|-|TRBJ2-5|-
TGTGCCAGCAGCCAAGACTGGGGGGCAGGGCCAGAGACCCAGTACTTC
CASSQDWGAGPETQYF
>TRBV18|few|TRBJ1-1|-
TGTGCCAGCTCACCACGGGACACAACCCTTAACACTGAAGCTTTCTTT
CASSPRDTTLNTEAFF
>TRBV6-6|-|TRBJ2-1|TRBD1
TGTGCCAGCAGTTACGGTTCAGGGGGTATGGAGTTCTTC
CASSYGSGGMEFF
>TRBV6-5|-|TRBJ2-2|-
TGTGCCAGCAGTTACTCGCCAGGGCCTCTTGGAGGGGAGCTGTTTTTT
CASSYSPGPLGGELFF
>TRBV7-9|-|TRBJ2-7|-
TGTGCCAGCAGCCTAGTCCTCTCCTACGAGCAGTACTTC
CASSLVLSYEQYF
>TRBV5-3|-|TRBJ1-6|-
TGTGCCAGAAGCTTGGCCGTGCAGGGAAAAATGAGCTCCTATAATTCACCCCTCCACTTT
CARSLAVQGKMSSYNSPLHF
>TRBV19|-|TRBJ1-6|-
TGTGCCAGTGTTTACGGGGGACCGAGTAATTCACCCCTCCACTTT
CASVYGGPSNSPLHF
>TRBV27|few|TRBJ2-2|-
TGTGCCAGCAGTACCCCGGCCGGGGAGCTGTTTTTT
CASSTPAGELFF
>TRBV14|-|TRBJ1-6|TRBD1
TGTGCCAGCAGTACCGGGACAGTCAACCTACCCCTCCACTTT
CASSTGTVNLPLHF
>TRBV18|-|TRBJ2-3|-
TGTGCCAGCTCCAAGGGGGGAGATACGCAGTATTTT
CASSKGGDTQYF
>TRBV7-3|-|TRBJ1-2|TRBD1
TGTGCCAGCAGCCAAGGGACAGGGGGTGGCTATGGCTACACCTTC
CASSQGTGGGYGYTF
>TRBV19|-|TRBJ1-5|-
TGTGCCAGTAGTACCGGACAATCTCAGCCCCAGCATTTT
CASSTGQSQPQHF
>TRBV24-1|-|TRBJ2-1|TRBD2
TGTGCCACCAGTGATCGGACTAGCGGGAATTATGAGCAGTTCTTC
CATSDRTSGNYEQFF
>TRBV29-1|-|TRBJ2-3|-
TGCAGCGTTGGCGGGCCGGAAACGGGACAATGGCACACAGATACGCAGTATTTT
CSVGGPETGQWHTDTQYF
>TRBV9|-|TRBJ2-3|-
TGTGCCAGCAGCGTAGTGGGGACAGATACGCAGTATTTT
CASSVVGTDTQYF
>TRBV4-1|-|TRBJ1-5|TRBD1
TGCGCCAGCAGCCCCCTGGGACAGGGGGTCTTGAGAATGCAGCCCCAGCATTTT
CASSPLGQGVLRMQPQHF
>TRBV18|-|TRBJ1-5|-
TGTGCCAGCTCACCCGGACGTAGCAATCAGCCCCAGCATTTT
CASSPGRSNQPQHF
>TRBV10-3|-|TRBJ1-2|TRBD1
TGTGCCATCACAACAGGGGAGCATGGCTACACCTTC
CAITTGEHGYTF
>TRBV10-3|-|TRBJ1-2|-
TGTGCCATCAGTGAGGGGGAGCCCTATGGCTACACCTTC
CAISEGEPYGYTF
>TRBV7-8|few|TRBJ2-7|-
TGTGCCAGCAGCTTAGAAGGGGGGGACTCCTACGAGCAGTACTTC
CASSLEGGDSYEQYF
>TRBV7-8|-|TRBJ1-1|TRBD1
TGTGCCAGCAGCTTAGTGAGGGGCAGGGGGCTAGAGAACACTGAAGCTTTCTTT
CASSLVRGRGLENTEAFF
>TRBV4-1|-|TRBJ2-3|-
TGCGCCAGCAGCCGGACTGTAATTCGCACAGATACGCAGTATTTT
CASSRTVIRTDTQYF
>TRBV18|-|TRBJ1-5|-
TGTGCCAGCTCACGGGACGGGGGATCTCAGCCCCAGCATTTT
CASSRDGGSQPQHF
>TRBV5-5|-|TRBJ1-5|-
TGTGCCAGCAGCTTGTATGGGGACCTCAATCAGCCCCAGCATTTT
CASSLYGDLNQPQHF
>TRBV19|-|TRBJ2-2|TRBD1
TGTGCCAGTAGTACGACAGGGGGCAACACCGGGGAGCTGTTTTTT
CASSTTGGNTGELFF
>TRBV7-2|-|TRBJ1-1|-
TGTGCCAGCAGCTTAGTTATAAACACTGAAGCTTTCTTT
CASSLVINTEAFF
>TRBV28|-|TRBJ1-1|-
TGTGCCAGCATCTCGACGGACCGTACTGAAGCTTTCTTT
CASISTDRTEAFF
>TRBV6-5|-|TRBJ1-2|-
TGTGCCAGCAGCCCCCTAACGGCAGGCCTGGGAGGCTACACCTTC
CASSPLTAGLGGYTF
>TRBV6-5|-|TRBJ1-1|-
TGTGCCAGCAGTTACGAGCCGAACACTGAAGCTTTCTTT
CASSYEPNTEAFF
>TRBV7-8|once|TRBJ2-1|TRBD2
TGTGCCAGCAGCTTAGCCCTACTAGCGGGGGGGTACAATGAGCAGTTCTTC
CASSLALLAGGYNEQFF
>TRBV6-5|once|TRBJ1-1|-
TGTGCCAGCAGTTACTCAGGCGGGAACACTGAAGCTTTCTTT
CASSYSGGNTEAFF
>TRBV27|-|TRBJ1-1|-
TGTGCCAGCAGTCTACAGGGAGGGTACACTGAAGCTTTCTTT
CASSLQGGYTEAFF
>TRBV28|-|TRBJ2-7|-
TGTGCCAGCAGTAGGCCACCGGACTACGAGCAGTACTTC
CASSRPPDYEQYF
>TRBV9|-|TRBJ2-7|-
TGTGCCAGCAGCGTTGGATCAAGCTCCTACGAGCAGTACTTC
CASSVGSSSYEQYF
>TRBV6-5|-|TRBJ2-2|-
TGTGCCAGCAGTTATCGGGTGGCCGGGGAGCTGTTTTTT
CASSYRVAGELFF
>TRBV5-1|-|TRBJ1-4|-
TGCGCCAGCAGCATTACCGGGACCCGAGGCGAAAAACTGTTTTTT
CASSITGTRGEKLFF
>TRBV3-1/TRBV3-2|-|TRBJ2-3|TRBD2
TGTGCCAGCAGCCTCCGACTAGCGGGGGGCACAGATACGCAGTATTTT
CASSLRLAGGTDTQYF
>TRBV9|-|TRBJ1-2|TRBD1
TGTGCCAGCTCACACCCGGACAGGGGAGGCTACACCTTC
CASSHPDRGGYTF
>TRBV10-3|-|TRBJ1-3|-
TGTGCCATCAAGCCACTTGACAGGCGATCTGGAAACACCATATATTTT
CAIKPLDRRSGNTIYF
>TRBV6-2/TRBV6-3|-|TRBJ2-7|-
TGTGCCAGCAGTAAGGGACTGAGGTACGAGCAGTACTTC
CASSKGLRYEQYF
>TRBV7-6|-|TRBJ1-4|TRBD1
TGTGCCAGCAGCCGGACAGGGAAAGGGGAAAAACTGTTTTTT
CASSRTGKGEKLFF
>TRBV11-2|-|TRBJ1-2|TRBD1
TGTGCCAGCAGCTCCCTCCGGGACAGGGGCCGCCTCACGATCGGCTACACCTTC
CASSSLRDRGRLTIGYTF
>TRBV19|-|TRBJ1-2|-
TGTGCCAGTACCCCCGGGGGTTCTAACTATGGCTACACCTTC
CASTPGGSNYGYTF
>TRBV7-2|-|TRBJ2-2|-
TGTGCCAGCAGCTTAGGTGGCAGGGGGAACACCGGGGAGCTGTTTTTT
CASSLGGRGNTGELFF
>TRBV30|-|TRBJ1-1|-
TGTGCCTGGAGCGGACAAGCGAACACTGAAGCTTTCTTT
CAWSGQANTEAFF
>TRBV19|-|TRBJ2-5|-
TGTGCCAGTAGTATAAGGGGGGCCTACTCGGAGACCCAGTACTTC
CASSIRGAYSETQYF
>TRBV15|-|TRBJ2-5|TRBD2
TGTGCCACCACCCGCGGGAGGTCACAAGAGACCCAGTACTTC
CATTRGRSQETQYF
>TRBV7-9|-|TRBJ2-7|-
TGTGCCAGCGCCCCGATAATCGACGAGCAGTACTTC
CASAPIIDEQYF